This TCR beta chain stems from a study of beta chain features in type 1 diabetes. Reverse transcribing all isolated RNA meant expressed TCRB transcripts were sequenced. Some clones are missing from TCRdb's copy, which holds only in-frame ones; the method was immunoSEQ multiplex PCR. The profile shows hundreds of thousands of clones, 13% of them singletons. The CDR3 consists of 14 residues. Trimming pared 2 bases from V and 0 bases from J, leaving 8 bases between. CDR1 SGHRS and CDR2 YFSETQ come from the germline V gene. Of note for this clone: As yet, its antigen is unknown. Additional DNA sequences in this sample encode the identical CDR3.

Study-wide results and limits: Within each of all four CD4+ subsets, Type 1 diabetes patients had TCRB CDR3s that were moderately but significantly shorter.

The TCR sequence derives from a man between 18 and 29 years old with type 1 diabetes. J is TRBJ1-2 and V is TRBV5-1; no reliable D call. Sequenced sample: naive CD4+ T cells from blood. The CDR3 DNA follows: TGCGCCAGCAGCTTAGGTGTCCCTAACTATGGCTACACCTTC. It specifies CASSLGVPNYGYTF.